Sequencing of this TCR beta chain was carried out in a study of cytotoxic CD8 clonotypes in ibrutinib-treated CLL. Across the whole study: Among responders, some 25 were partial and 2 complete; after median about 72 months, 14 stayed remitted and approximately 12 progressed. With a range of 6 to 36, the median treatment time before response samples were taken was roughly twelve months. There were, on average, around 260,000 productive templates and tens of thousands of productive rearrangements per sample. Whole-study results and caveats: Rising at ibrutinib response, clonality subsequently fell back toward baseline at progression.

Sequencing was performed with immunoSEQ multiplex PCR; in TCRdb, only in-frame clones are kept and a portion is missing. This sample has under 150,000 clones, with approximately 81% found just once. V was clipped by 4 bases and J by 4 bases, with 15 bases between them. Germline V gives CDR1 SGHDT, CDR2 YYEEEE. The CDR3 is 14 amino acids. This clone was seen only once. Its antigen is undetermined. The TCR originated in a human donor with chronic lymphocytic leukemia. The specimen comprised PBMCs, sampled after 24 months of ibrutinib treatment. The chain combines TRBV5-6 with TRBJ2-7; possibly TRBD1 for D (6 bases). Here the CDR3 reads CASSPQGGSYEQYF. For the CDR3, the DNA is TGTGCCAGCAGCCCACAAGGGGGTAGTTACGAGCAGTACTTC.